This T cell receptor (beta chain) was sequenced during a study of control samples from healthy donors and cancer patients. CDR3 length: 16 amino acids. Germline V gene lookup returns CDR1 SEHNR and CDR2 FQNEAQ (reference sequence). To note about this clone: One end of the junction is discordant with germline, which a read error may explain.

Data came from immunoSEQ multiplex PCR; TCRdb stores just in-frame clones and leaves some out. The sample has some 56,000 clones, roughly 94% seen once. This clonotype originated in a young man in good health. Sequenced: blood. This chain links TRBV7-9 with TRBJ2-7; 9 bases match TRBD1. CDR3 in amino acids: CASSLAGGQGIYEQYF. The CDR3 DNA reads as TGTGCCAGCAGCCTAGCTGGGGGACAGGGCATCTACGAGCAGTACTTC.